Following are 22 T cell receptor beta chains from one sample sequenced in a study of T cell responses to AZD1222 COVID-19 vaccine. Clones were sequenced by immunoSEQ multiplex PCR, and TCRdb holds only the in-frame ones, with some missing. Of 60,000 to 100,000 clones in the sample, about nine tenths were seen once. The starting material was peripheral blood, obtained on day 0 of AZD1222 vaccination. The receptors stem from an adult in good health.

The V gene is TRBV7-2, the J gene TRBJ2-3; 7 bases fit TRBD1. This CDR3 spans 15 amino acids. V gave up 4 bases and J gave up 2 bases; unmatched junction bases: 6. The germline V gene has CDR1 SGHTA and CDR2 FQGNSA. The DNA of the CDR3 is TGTGCCAGCAGCTACCCAGGGGGTTTCACAGATACGCAGTATTTT. As protein: CASSYPGGFTDTQYF.

V is TRBV7-6 and J is TRBJ2-3, with D hard to call. Germline lookup yields CDR1 SGHVS and CDR2 FNYEAQ. The V gene lost 5 bases and the J gene lost 2 bases, with 11 bases spanning the gap. The CDR3 has 14 residues. CDR3 protein: CASSLRTSTDTQYF. DNA of the CDR3: TGTGCCAGCAGCCTTCGGACCTCCACAGATACGCAGTATTTT.

This clone has a handful of counts. J is TRBJ2-5 and V is TRBV7-9; tentatively, D is TRBD1 (5 bases). Per the germline V gene, CDR1 is SEHNR and CDR2 is FQNEAQ (reference sequence). Trimming took off 6 bases at V and 2 bases at J, with 22 bases between the two ends. The CDR3 runs to 17 residues. CDR3 bases: TGTGCCAGCAGAAGCCCCCTAGGGGTTGGGATGCAAGAGACCCAGTACTTC. This translates into CASRSPLGVGMQETQYF.

The chain links TRBV27 to TRBJ2-2; D is undetermined. The germline gives CDR1 MNHEY, CDR2 SMNVEV (reference sequence). This CDR3 is built from 11 residues. V was trimmed by 7 bases and J by 5 bases, leaving 5 bases between them. The CDR3 region has the DNA TGTGCCAGCACGGGTACCGGGGAGCTGTTTTTT. This encodes CASTGTGELFF.

On this clone: Additional DNA sequences in this sample encode the identical CDR3. This CDR3 reads CASSPSTGNTEAFF. The CDR3, as DNA: TGTGCCAGCTCACCATCGACAGGGAACACTGAAGCTTTCTTT. The chain joins TRBV18 to TRBJ1-1; the D gene is possibly TRBD1 (6 bases). Trimming stripped 2 bases from V and 1 base from J, with 8 bases between. Germline CDR1 is KGHSH and CDR2 is LQKENI. The CDR3 is 14 amino acids.

The J gene is TRBJ2-7, the V gene TRBV12-5; D is uncertain. The CDR3 is 12 residues long. Germline CDR1 LGHNT, CDR2 FRNRAP. Trimming removed 6 bases from V and 4 bases from J, with 10 bases in between. DNA of the CDR3: TGTGCTAGTGGCTCTCAGGAATACGAGCAGTACTTC. The encoded protein is CASGSQEYEQYF.

The rearrangement links TRBV7-2 to TRBJ1-3, with D perhaps TRBD1 (5 bases). The V gene lost 1 base and the J gene lost 1 base, with 14 bases spanning the gap. CDR3 size: 17 residues. The germline V gene has CDR1 SGHTA and CDR2 FQGNSA. The CDR3 nucleotides are TGTGCCAGCAGCTTAGGGCTGGGGCCGGGATCTGGAAACACCATATATTTT. This translates into CASSLGLGPGSGNTIYF.

The chain uses TRBV6-6 and TRBJ1-2, with D possibly being TRBD1 (6 bases). Germline V lookup: CDR1 MNHNY, CDR2 SVGAGI (reference sequence). CDR3 length: 14 amino acids. Trimming cost V 6 bases and J 7 bases, with 18 bases left between them. As DNA, the CDR3 is TGTGCCAGCAGCCCTGAGGGGGGAGACTCTGGCTACACCTTC. Translated, it gives CASSPEGGDSGYTF.

The rearrangement uses TRBV20-1 and TRBJ2-5; no definite D call. Germline V gene sequence: CDR1 DFQATT, CDR2 SNEGSKA (reference sequence). Trimming removed 7 bases from V and 5 bases from J, with 11 bases in between. The CDR3 spans 11 residues. In DNA form, the CDR3 reads TGCAGTGTAGGACCTGGTGAGACCCAGTACTTC. Translating gives CSVGPGETQYF.

This chain links TRBV28 with TRBJ1-2; D is unresolved. CDR1 and CDR2 (germline): MDHEN, SYDVKM. The CDR3 has 12 residues. Trimming took off 7 bases at V and 2 bases at J, with 8 bases between the two ends. The CDR3 DNA is TGTGCCAGCACTTCGGGAAACTATGGCTACACCTTC. It translates to CASTSGNYGYTF.

This clone was observed a single time. The CDR3 nucleotides are TGCGCCAGCAGCTGGGTAGGGGCGCCAGACAATGAGCAGTTCTTC. Translated: CASSWVGAPDNEQFF. The gene calls are TRBV5-1 and TRBJ2-1; D may be TRBD1 (5 bases). There are 15 residues in the CDR3. Germline V gene lookup returns CDR1 SGHRS and CDR2 YFSETQ. V was pared by 3 bases and J by 5 bases, with 15 bases between.

The rearrangement joins TRBV5-1 to TRBJ2-3, with 8 nucleotides matching TRBD2. Looked up from germline, CDR1 is SGHRS and CDR2 is YFSETQ. The CDR3 length is 15 residues. The junction had 11 bases not matched to a gene; V was cut back by 7 bases and J by 4 bases. CDR3 residues: CASYWTSPRSDTQYF. The CDR3 DNA follows: TGCGCCAGCTATTGGACTAGCCCGCGGTCAGATACGCAGTATTTT.

The CDR3: CATGGPGAYEQYF. CDR3 DNA sequence: TGTGCCACCGGGGGGCCGGGGGCTTACGAGCAGTACTTC. The chain is built from TRBV28 and TRBJ2-7; D might be TRBD2 (7 bases). Germline assignment: CDR1 MDHEN and CDR2 SYDVKM. The CDR3 loop spans 13 amino acids. V shed 10 bases and J shed 4 bases, with 17 bases lying between them.

J is TRBJ2-1 and V is TRBV18, with D uncertain. Germline V gives CDR1 KGHSH, CDR2 LQKENI. The CDR3 sequence is 16 residues long. Trimming took 3 bases from V and 5 from J, leaving 17 bases between them. CDR3 DNA sequence: TGTGCCAGCTCACCCATTTTTTTAGGTGTCAACAATGAGCAGTTCTTC. Amino acids: CASSPIFLGVNNEQFF.

V and J are TRBV11-2 and TRBJ2-1; D not certain. With 1 base removed from V and 0 bases from J, the gap between germline ends came to 10 bases. The CDR3 is made up of 16 amino acids. In germline, CDR1 is SGHAT, CDR2 FQNNGV. The CDR3 spells CASSLGSRVSYNEQFF. Here the CDR3 DNA reads TGTGCCAGCAGCTTAGGGTCCCGGGTCTCCTACAATGAGCAGTTCTTC.

This chain joins TRBV19 and TRBJ1-2, with D hard to call. CDR1 is LNHDA, CDR2 SQIVND, per germline (reference sequence). The length of the CDR3 is 15 residues. V was clipped by 7 bases and J by 7 bases, with 22 bases between them. The CDR3 DNA is TGTGCCAGTAACACTCCCGAGGGCCCAGGAGGTGGCTACACCTTC. Its translation is CASNTPEGPGGGYTF. The full variable domain, rest sourced from reference TRBV19 and TRBJ1-2, is DGGITQSPKYLFRKEGQNVTLSCEQNLNHDAMYWYRQDPGQGLRLIYYSQIVNDFQKGDIAEGYSVSREKKESFPLTVTSAQKNPTAFYLCASNTPEGPGGGYTFGSGTRLTVV.

The chain carries TRBV14 and TRBJ1-6; no clear D. The germline V gene encodes CDR1 SGHDN and CDR2 FVKESK. Trimming took 0 bases from V and 11 from J, leaving 17 bases between them. The CDR3 extends over 16 amino acids. The DNA for the CDR3 is TGTGCCAGCAGCCAAGATTGGGGTTGGGGTATTGCACCCCTCCACTTT. Its protein is CASSQDWGWGIAPLHF.

This rearrangement joins TRBV12-3 or TRBV12-4 to TRBJ2-3, with D unclear. V was shortened by 7 bases and J by 3 bases, with 5 bases between the two germline ends. The CDR3 spans 11 residues. CDR3 protein: CASTQTDTQYF. CDR3 nucleotide sequence: TGTGCCAGCACCCAGACAGATACGCAGTATTTT.

CDR3 residues: CASSLTGVGYGYTF. The CDR3 DNA reads TGTGCCAGCAGTTTAACAGGGGTGGGCTATGGCTACACCTTC. This sequence joins TRBV27 and TRBJ1-2, with TRBD1 identical over 7 bases. With 2 bases clipped from V and 4 bases from J, the junction kept 4 bases outside the gene matches. CDR1 and CDR2 (germline): MNHEY, SMNVEV (reference sequence). The CDR3 length is 14 residues.

The chain is built from TRBV16 and TRBJ1-5; no firm D call. Trimming removed 1 base from V and 1 base from J, with 11 bases in between. The CDR3 runs to 16 residues. Germline-derived CDR1 and CDR2 are KGHSY and FQNENV. The CDR3 sequence: CASSQLGAASNQPQHF. CDR3 sequence (DNA): TGTGCCAGCAGCCAATTAGGAGCGGCAAGCAATCAGCCCCAGCATTTT.

The CDR3 DNA is TGTGCCAGCAGTTCGACAGGGGATCAGCCCCAGCATTTT. Translation gives CASSSTGDQPQHF. The V gene is TRBV6-5, the J gene TRBJ1-5; 8 bases are shared with TRBD1. This CDR3 is built from 13 residues. The V gene end was trimmed by 4 bases and the J gene end by 5 bases; junction bases not matched to a gene: 1. The germline CDR1 and CDR2 sequences are MNHEY and SVGAGI.

J is TRBJ2-1 and V is TRBV11-2, with 9 bases fitting TRBD2. Germline V lookup: CDR1 SGHAT, CDR2 FQNNGV. V dropped 0 bases and J dropped 2; count of bases not matched to a gene: 5. The CDR3 contains 17 residues. The CDR3 protein is CASSLDPSGETYNEQFF. CDR3 nucleotides: TGTGCCAGCAGCTTAGACCCTAGCGGGGAGACCTACAATGAGCAGTTCTTC.